These 9 T cell receptor beta chains share one sample of origin, sequenced in a study of vaccination effects on CD4 cells after COVID-19. These receptors lack a known antigen. Assay: immunoSEQ multiplex PCR; the TCRdb copy retains only in-frame clones and omits some. Of over 45,000 clones listed, more than 65% are singletons. Upon completion of roughly ten days in culture, CD4+ T cells were isolated. The sequences come from CD4+ T cells from PBMCs cultured without peptide, collected before COVID-19 vaccination. The receptors originated from a human donor who received a COVID-19 vaccine.

The rearrangement links TRBV12-5 to TRBJ2-5, with TRBD2 matching over 11 bases. J was trimmed by 5 bases and V by 5 bases; bases with no gene match: 10. Germline CDR1 LGHNT, CDR2 FRNRAP. The CDR3 spans 16 residues. CDR3 in amino acids: CASGLSGGALGETQYF. Here the CDR3 DNA reads TGTGCTAGTGGTCTTAGCGGGGGGGCCTTAGGGGAGACCCAGTACTTC.

This clone was counted only a few times. The chain combines TRBV2 with TRBJ1-5; D is possibly TRBD1 (5 bases). The V gene lost 6 bases and the J gene lost 4 bases, with 13 bases spanning the gap. Germline lookup yields CDR1 SNHLY and CDR2 FYNNEI. This CDR3 is 14 amino acids long. CDR3 DNA sequence: TGTGCCAGCAGGGTGGACATACCTAATCAGCCCCAGCATTTT. This codes for CASRVDIPNQPQHF.

The chain carries TRBV7-2 and TRBJ1-6; TRBD1 matches at 8 bases. The germline CDR1 and CDR2 sequences are SGHTA and FQGNSA. Unmatched junction bases numbered 6, after V lost 6 bases and J lost 8 bases. The CDR3 is made up of 14 amino acids. CDR3 sequence reads: CASRGQASDSPLHF. CDR3 DNA: TGTGCCAGCAGGGGACAGGCATCGGATTCACCCCTCCACTTT.

This clone was observed a few times. This sequence joins TRBV2 and TRBJ1-5, with 7 bases matching TRBD1. CDR1 and CDR2 from the germline V gene are SNHLY and FYNNEI. CDR3 size: 16 residues. The J segment lost 0 bases and the V segment lost 4 bases, leaving 6 bases of the junction unmatched. CDR3 sequence reads: CASSGDREDSNQPQHF. The CDR3 bases are TGTGCCAGCAGTGGAGACAGGGAGGATAGCAATCAGCCCCAGCATTTT.

The CDR3 here is CAISEPHTEAFF. The CDR3 coding sequence is TGTGCCATCAGTGAGCCCCACACTGAAGCTTTCTTT. This chain joins TRBV10-3 and TRBJ1-1; D ambiguous. The CDR3 runs 12 residues. V gave up 2 bases and J gave up 3 bases, with 4 bases separating them. Germline CDR1 is ENHRY and CDR2 is SYGVKD.

This clone was seen only a few times. The CDR3 DNA is TGTGCCAGCAGTCGTCCGGGACAGGGGTATGGAGGGGCCAACGTCCTGACTTTC. Protein product: CASSRPGQGYGGANVLTF. The J gene is TRBJ2-6, the V gene TRBV6-2 or TRBV6-3; TRBD1 aligns across 10 bases. The CDR3 sequence is 18 residues long. With 5 bases clipped from V and 4 bases from J, the junction kept 11 bases outside the gene matches. CDR1 is MNHEY and CDR2 is SVGEGT in the germline V gene.

This clone has more than one count but fewer than ten. This rearrangement joins TRBV28 to TRBJ1-5; a possible D gene is TRBD1 (5 bases). Germline V gene data show CDR1 as MDHEN and CDR2 as SYDVKM. The germline V and J ends were trimmed by 2 bases and 0 bases, with 23 bases remaining between them. The length of the CDR3 is 20 residues. This chain's CDR3 is CASSLGMGRDVLNSNQPQHF. CDR3 nucleotide sequence: TGTGCCAGCAGTTTAGGGATGGGCAGGGATGTCCTCAATAGCAATCAGCCCCAGCATTTT.

J is TRBJ2-1 and V is TRBV6-5; D remains ambiguous. V gave up 0 bases and J gave up 7 bases, with 7 bases separating them. The germline V gene encodes CDR1 MNHEY and CDR2 SVGAGI. The CDR3 is 13 amino acids. The DNA of the CDR3 is TGTGCCAGCAGTTACTCGATTGGTAATGAGCAGTTCTTC. Protein: CASSYSIGNEQFF.

In its sample, this clone was seen a few times. Here the CDR3 reads CASSGDGLNYGYTF. The CDR3 DNA sequence: TGTGCCAGCAGTGGCGACGGATTAAACTATGGCTACACCTTC. The gene calls are TRBV2 and TRBJ1-2; D uncertain. Germline assignment: CDR1 SNHLY and CDR2 FYNNEI. CDR3 length: 14 residues. Trimming removed 4 bases at V and 2 bases at J, with 11 bases between.